The 6 T cell receptor beta chains given below trace back to one sample, sequenced in a study of T cells in Graves' hyperthyroidism and ophthalmopathy. Template material for amplifying TCR beta CDR3 regions consisted of RNA transcripts. Initially, a first-round RT-PCR of the TCR CDR3 employed the HTBI primer set. TCRdb reprocessed the multiplex PCR reads via MiXCR and lists one record per CDR3 protein. The sample holds 500,000 to 600,000 distinct CDR3 sequences, over 45% seen once. The sequenced sample was peripheral blood or thyroid tissue (not recorded which). These receptors all stem from an adult woman with Graves' disease, either hyperthyroidism or ophthalmopathy (not recorded which).

The V and J genes are TRBV12-3 or TRBV12-4 and TRBJ1-6, with 8 nucleotides matching TRBD1. With V trimmed by 6 bases and J by 7 bases, 8 bases remained unmatched. The CDR3 length is 15 residues. The CDR3 loop is CASRTPGQENSPLHF. CDR3 nucleotides: TGTGCCAGCAGGACCCCGGGACAGGAAAATTCACCCCTCCACTTT.

This clonotype was seen repeatedly, ten times or more. This chain uses TRBV2 with TRBJ1-2; no definite D call. The CDR3 loop spans 13 amino acids. Trimming cost V 4 bases and J 4 bases, with 10 bases left between them. Germline CDR1 and CDR2: SNHLY and FYNNEI. The CDR3 spells CASSGAAFYGYTF. The CDR3 DNA reads as TGTGCCAGCAGTGGGGCCGCGTTCTATGGCTACACCTTC.

This clonotype was counted many times. The chain employs TRBV6-2 or TRBV6-3 and TRBJ2-5; TRBD1 matches at 7 bases. The length of the CDR3 is 13 residues. CDR1 is MNHEY and CDR2 is SVGEGT in the germline V gene. Germline trimming cut 7 bases from V and 2 bases from J; bases unmatched to any gene: 4. The CDR3 coding sequence is TGTGCCAGCACCGACAGGGCTCAAGAGACCCAGTACTTC. Protein: CASTDRAQETQYF.

This clonotype has ten or more counts. The rearrangement joins TRBV6-5 to TRBJ2-7, with D possibly being TRBD2 (5 bases). Trimming left V 6 bases short and J 2 bases short, with 11 bases between. Germline lookup yields CDR1 MNHEY and CDR2 SVGAGI. CDR3 size: 13 residues. The CDR3 loop is CASRRTSTYEQYF. CDR3 nucleotides: TGTGCCAGCAGACGGACTTCCACCTACGAGCAGTACTTC.

This clonotype has at least ten counts. This chain links TRBV29-1 with TRBJ1-1; 7 bases map to TRBD1. Germline CDR1 reads SQVTM; CDR2 reads ANQGSEA. CDR3 size: 15 residues. The V gene end was trimmed by 3 bases and the J gene end by 1 base; junction bases not matched to a gene: 8. CDR3 sequence (DNA): TGCAGCGTTGACTTCACGGGACAGAGGAACACTGAAGCTTTCTTT. It is translated as CSVDFTGQRNTEAFF. The full variable domain, completed using reference TRBV29-1 and TRBJ1-1, is SAVISQKPSRDICQRGTSLTIQCQVDSQVTMMFWYRQQPGQSLTLIATANQGSEATYESGFVIDKFPISRPNLTFSTLTVSNMSPEDSSIYLCSVDFTGQRNTEAFFGQGTRLTVV.

The chain is built from TRBV7-2 and TRBJ1-6; D is uncertain. CDR3 length: 15 residues. V was shortened by 1 base and J by 9 bases, with 13 bases between the two germline ends. Germline CDR1 reads SGHTA; CDR2 reads FQGNSA. CDR3: CASSLDRVTCSPLHF. DNA for the CDR3: TGTGCCAGCAGCTTAGATAGGGTGACATGTTCACCCCTCCACTTT. Supplemented by reference TRBV7-2 and TRBJ1-6, the full variable domain reads GAGVSQSPSNKVTEKGKDVELRCDPISGHTALYWYRQSLGQGLEFLIYFQGNSAPDKSGLPSDRFSAERTGGSVSTLTIQRTQQEDSAVYLCASSLDRVTCSPLHFGNGTRLTVT.